This T cell receptor (beta chain) was sequenced in a study of metastatic and nonmetastatic thyroid tumors. TCRdb re-called the PCR reads with MiXCR. The sample lists just under 60,000 clones, about 17% occurring once. Trimming left V 6 bases short and J 3 bases short, with 20 bases between. In germline, CDR1 is MNHNS, CDR2 SASEGT. The CDR3 loop spans 16 amino acids. Patients were all untreated before their thyroid surgery. This clone came up many times. The clonotype was recovered from a male donor with papillary thyroid cancer or a benign thyroid nodule (not recorded which). Some clones in this sample may be carry-over from other donors' samples. The chain is built from TRBV6-1 and TRBJ1-2; possible D gene TRBD1, 5 bases. The sequenced sample was blood. CDR3 sequence reads: CASRNAWGGAYYGYTF. Here the CDR3 DNA reads TGTGCCAGCAGGAATGCTTGGGGGGGTGCATACTATGGCTACACCTTC.